Here is one T cell receptor (beta chain) with its context. The PCR used 60 Vbeta and 13 Jbeta primers. Measured with immunoSEQ multiplex PCR; TCRdb has only the in-frame clones, and not every one. The sample consists of approximately 140,000 clones, about 78% of them appearing once. The data derive from a study of cytomegalovirus exposure and HLA in healthy donors. CDR3 length equals 14 residues. Looked up from germline, CDR1 is SGHAT and CDR2 is FQNNGV. V lost 5 bases to trimming and J lost 0 bases, with 10 bases between them. This chain joins TRBV11-2 and TRBJ1-2; possible D gene TRBD1, 6 bases. The sample consisted of PBMCs. The TCR originated in a human donor in good health. This chain's CDR3 is CASSLKGANYGYTF. As DNA, the CDR3 is TGTGCCAGCAGCCTCAAGGGGGCTAACTATGGCTACACCTTC.